This TCR beta chain is drawn from a study of T cell responses to AZD1222 COVID-19 vaccine. The protocol was immunoSEQ multiplex PCR, while the TCRdb copy is restricted to in-frame clones and leaves out a portion. The profile shows approximately 150,000 clones, 85% to 95% of them singletons. Germline values: CDR1 MNHEY, CDR2 SVGAGI. The V gene lost 2 bases and the J gene lost 6 bases, with 14 bases spanning the gap. CDR3 length: 15 amino acids. The material was peripheral blood, obtained on day 0 of AZD1222 vaccination. The chain recombines TRBV6-5 with TRBJ1-5, with D hard to call. The clonotype was recovered from an adult in good health. The CDR3 DNA follows: TGTGCCAGCAGTTACCGTCCGACTCCTCCTCAGCCCCAGCATTTT. This gives the protein CASSYRPTPPQPQHF.